The sequence of this TCR beta chain was determined in a study of cytomegalovirus exposure and HLA in healthy donors. Study summary: From donors who were HLA-typed, an early data release held 81 million or so unique TCRs. Among about 400 genotyped donors, roughly 81% fell in the Caucasian-associated ancestry cluster.

Points from the study as a whole: Some public TCRs appeared in many individuals, while most sequences were rare.

This clone was counted at least ten times. The target antigen is unknown. Looked up from germline, CDR1 is MNHEY and CDR2 is SVGAGI. This CDR3 spans 13 amino acids. V gave up 6 bases and J gave up 9 bases, with 18 bases separating them. 60 Vbeta and 13 Jbeta primers were used in PCR. The method was immunoSEQ multiplex PCR; TCRdb's version includes in-frame clones alone and lacks a portion of them. The data show about 160,000 clones, 60% to 80% seen once. The receptor comes from a man aged 50 to 59 in good health and CMV-seropositive. Sequencing was carried out using PBMCs. The chain couples TRBV6-5 to TRBJ2-7, with D perhaps TRBD1 (7 bases). CDR3 bases: TGTGCCAGCAGACCAGGGGGAGCGGGCCGGCAGTACTTC. This translates into CASRPGGAGRQYF.